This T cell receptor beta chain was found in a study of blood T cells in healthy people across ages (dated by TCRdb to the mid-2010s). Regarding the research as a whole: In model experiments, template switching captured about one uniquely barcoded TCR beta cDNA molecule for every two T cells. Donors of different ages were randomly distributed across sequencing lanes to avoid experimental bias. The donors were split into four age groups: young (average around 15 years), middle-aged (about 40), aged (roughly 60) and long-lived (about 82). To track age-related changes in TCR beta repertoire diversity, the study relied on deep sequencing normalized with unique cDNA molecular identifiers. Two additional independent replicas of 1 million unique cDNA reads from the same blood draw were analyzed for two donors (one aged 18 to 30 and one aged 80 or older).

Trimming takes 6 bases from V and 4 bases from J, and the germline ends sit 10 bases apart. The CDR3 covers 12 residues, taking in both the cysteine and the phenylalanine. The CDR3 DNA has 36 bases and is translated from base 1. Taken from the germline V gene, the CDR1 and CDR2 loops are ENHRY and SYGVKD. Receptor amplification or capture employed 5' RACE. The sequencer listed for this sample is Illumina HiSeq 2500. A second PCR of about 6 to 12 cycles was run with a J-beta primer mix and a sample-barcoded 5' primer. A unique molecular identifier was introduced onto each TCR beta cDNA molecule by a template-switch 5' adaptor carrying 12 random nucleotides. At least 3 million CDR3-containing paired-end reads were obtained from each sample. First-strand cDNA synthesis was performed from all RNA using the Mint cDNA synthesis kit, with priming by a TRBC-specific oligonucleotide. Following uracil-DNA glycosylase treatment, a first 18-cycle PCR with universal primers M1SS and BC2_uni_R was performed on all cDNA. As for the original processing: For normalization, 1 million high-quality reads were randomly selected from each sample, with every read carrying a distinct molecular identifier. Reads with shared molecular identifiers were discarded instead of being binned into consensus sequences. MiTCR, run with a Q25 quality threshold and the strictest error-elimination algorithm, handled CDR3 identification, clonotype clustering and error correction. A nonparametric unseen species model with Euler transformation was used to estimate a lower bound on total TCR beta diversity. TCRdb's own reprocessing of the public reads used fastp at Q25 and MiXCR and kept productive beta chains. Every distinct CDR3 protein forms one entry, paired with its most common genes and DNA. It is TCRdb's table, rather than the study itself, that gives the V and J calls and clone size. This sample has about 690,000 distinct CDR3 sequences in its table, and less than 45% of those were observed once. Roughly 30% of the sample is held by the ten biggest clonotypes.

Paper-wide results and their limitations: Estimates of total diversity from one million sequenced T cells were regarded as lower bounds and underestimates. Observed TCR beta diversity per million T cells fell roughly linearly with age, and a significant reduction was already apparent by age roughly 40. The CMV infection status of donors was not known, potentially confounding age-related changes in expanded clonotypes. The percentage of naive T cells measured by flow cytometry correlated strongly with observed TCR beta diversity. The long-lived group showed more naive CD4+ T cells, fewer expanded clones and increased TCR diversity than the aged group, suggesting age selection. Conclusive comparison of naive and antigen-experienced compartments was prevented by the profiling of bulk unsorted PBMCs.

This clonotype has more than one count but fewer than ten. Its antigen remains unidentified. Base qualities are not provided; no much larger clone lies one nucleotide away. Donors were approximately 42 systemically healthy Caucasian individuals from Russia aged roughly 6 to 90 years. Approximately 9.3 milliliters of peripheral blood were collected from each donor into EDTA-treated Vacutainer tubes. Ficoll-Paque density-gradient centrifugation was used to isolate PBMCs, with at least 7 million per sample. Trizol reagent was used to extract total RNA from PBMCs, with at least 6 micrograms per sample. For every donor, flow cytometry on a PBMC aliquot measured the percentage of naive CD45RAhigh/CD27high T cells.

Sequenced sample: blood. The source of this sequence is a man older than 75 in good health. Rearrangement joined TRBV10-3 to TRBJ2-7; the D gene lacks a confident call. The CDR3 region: CAIRAATYEQYF. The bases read TGTGCCATCAGGGCAGCCACGTACGAGCAGTACTTC.